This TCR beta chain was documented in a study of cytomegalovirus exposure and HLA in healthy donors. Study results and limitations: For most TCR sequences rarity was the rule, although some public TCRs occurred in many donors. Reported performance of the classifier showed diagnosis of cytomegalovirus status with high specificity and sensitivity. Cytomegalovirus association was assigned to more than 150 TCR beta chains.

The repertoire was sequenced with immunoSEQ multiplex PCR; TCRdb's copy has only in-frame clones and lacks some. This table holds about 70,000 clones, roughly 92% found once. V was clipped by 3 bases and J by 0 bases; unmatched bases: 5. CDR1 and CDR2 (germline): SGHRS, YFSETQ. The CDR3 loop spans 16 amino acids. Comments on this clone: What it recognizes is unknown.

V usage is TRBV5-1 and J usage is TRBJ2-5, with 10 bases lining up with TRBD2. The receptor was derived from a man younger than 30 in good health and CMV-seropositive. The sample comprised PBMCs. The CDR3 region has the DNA TGCGCCAGCAGCTCCGGGACTAGCGCGTACCAAGAGACCCAGTACTTC. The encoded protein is CASSSGTSAYQETQYF.